The 19 T cell receptor beta chains given below trace back to one sample, sequenced in a study of T cell responses to AZD1222 COVID-19 vaccine. Data came from immunoSEQ multiplex PCR; TCRdb stores just in-frame clones and leaves some out. The sample includes more than 100,000 clones, 70% to 90% of them seen just once. Source: peripheral blood, taken on day 0 of AZD1222 vaccination. The receptors come from an adult in good health.

The table lists this clone with a few counts. A junction end diverges from the germline sequence, so it may reflect a read error. The rearrangement links TRBV28 to TRBJ2-7, with D possibly being TRBD1 (5 bases). The CDR3 loop spans 11 amino acids. Germline-derived CDR1 and CDR2 are MDHEN and SYDVKM. DNA of the CDR3: TGTGCCAGCGGGGCTACGACACCGAAGCACTTC. Amino acid sequence: CASGATTPKHF. The full variable domain, rest sourced from reference TRBV28 and TRBJ2-7, is DVKVTQSSRYLVKRTGEKVFLECVQDMDHENMFWYRQDPGLGLRLIYFSYDVKMKEKGDIPEGYSVSREKKERFSLILESASTNQTSMYLCASGATTPKHFGPGTRLTVT.

This clone was detected only once. This chain connects TRBV5-4 to TRBJ2-3; D unclear. V lost 0 bases to trimming and J lost 4 bases, with 12 bases between them. Germline-derived CDR1 and CDR2 are SGHNT and YYREEE (reference sequence). This CDR3 contains 15 residues. This CDR3 is CASSLGSRSADTQYF. DNA for the CDR3: TGTGCCAGCAGCTTGGGGTCACGGTCGGCAGATACGCAGTATTTT.

The chain recombines TRBV2 with TRBJ1-2; possible D gene TRBD1, 5 bases. The V and J ends lost 4 bases and 6 bases respectively, with 12 bases between them. This CDR3 spans 13 amino acids. Germline-derived CDR1 and CDR2 are SNHLY and FYNNEI. CDR3 bases: TGTGCCAGCAGTGGGCCGGGGGTAAATGGCTACACCTTC. Amino acid sequence: CASSGPGVNGYTF.

CDR3 sequence (DNA): TGTGCCAGCTCACCAGGGGCGGGAGGGCCTTCGGATGAGCAGTTCTTC. Its translation is CASSPGAGGPSDEQFF. The rearrangement links TRBV18 to TRBJ2-1; 9 bases match TRBD2. The CDR3 contains 16 residues. Germline V lookup: CDR1 KGHSH, CDR2 LQKENI. The ends lost 2 bases at V and 8 bases at J; junction bases unmatched: 10. Complete variable domain (other parts from reference TRBV18 and TRBJ2-1): NAGVMQNPRHLVRRRGQEARLRCSPMKGHSHVYWYRQLPEEGLKFMVYLQKENIIDESGMPKERFSAEFPKEGPSILRIQQVVRGDSAAYFCASSPGAGGPSDEQFFGPGTRLTVL.

The chain recombines TRBV6-5 with TRBJ1-1; 9 nucleotides align to TRBD1. Germline CDR1 is MNHEY and CDR2 is SVGAGI. With V trimmed by 4 bases and J by 2 bases, 5 bases remained unmatched. CDR3 length: 15 residues. CDR3 region: CASSSRDRANTEAFF. The CDR3, as DNA: TGTGCCAGCAGTTCCCGGGACAGGGCCAACACTGAAGCTTTCTTT.

The chain recombines TRBV11-2 with TRBJ2-7, with 11 nucleotides matching TRBD2. Germline trimming cut 5 bases from V and 1 base from J; bases unmatched to any gene: 7. Germline CDR1 reads SGHAT; CDR2 reads FQNNGV. This CDR3 has 16 amino acids. CDR3 loop: CASSRIGTSGSYEQYF. The CDR3 DNA reads as TGTGCCAGCAGCCGAATCGGGACTAGCGGATCCTACGAGCAGTACTTC. The full variable domain, rest sourced from reference TRBV11-2 and TRBJ2-7, is EAGVAQSPRYKIIEKRQSVAFWCNPISGHATLYWYQQILGQGPKLLIQFQNNGVVDDSQLPKDRFSAERLKGVDSTLKIQPAKLEDSAVYLCASSRIGTSGSYEQYFGPGTRLTVT.

This chain joins TRBV18 and TRBJ2-1; possibly TRBD2 for D (5 bases). The CDR3 totals 14 residues. The germline V gene has CDR1 KGHSH and CDR2 LQKENI. V was clipped by 2 bases and J by 8 bases, with 13 bases between them. CDR3 region: CASSPSSDGYEQFF. CDR3 coding DNA: TGTGCCAGCTCACCAAGTAGCGACGGGTATGAGCAGTTCTTC.

The chain links TRBV7-9 to TRBJ1-4; D is perhaps TRBD1 (5 bases). Germline loops: CDR1 SEHNR, CDR2 FQNEAQ (reference sequence). Trimming took 4 bases from V and 0 from J, leaving 12 bases between them. The CDR3 loop spans 16 amino acids. CDR3 loop: CASSSVRDTTNEKLFF. In DNA form, the CDR3 reads TGTGCCAGCAGCTCCGTCAGGGATACAACTAATGAAAAACTGTTTTTT. Using reference TRBV7-9 and TRBJ1-4 for the parts outside the CDR3, the full variable domain is DTGVSQNPRHKITKRGQNVTFRCDPISEHNRLYWYRQTLGQGPEFLTYFQNEAQLEKSRLLSDRFSAERPKGSFSTLEIQRTEQGDSAMYLCASSSVRDTTNEKLFFGSGTQLSVL.

The chain has TRBV30 and TRBJ1-5; D unclear. The CDR3 contains 14 residues. V was clipped by 1 base and J by 5 bases, with 12 bases between them. Germline lookup yields CDR1 GTSNPN and CDR2 SVGIG (reference sequence). CDR3 nucleotides: TGTGCCTGGAGTGGGGGAGGGTTCGATCAGCCCCAGCATTTT. Translating it yields CAWSGGGFDQPQHF.

The chain uses TRBV27 and TRBJ2-1; D remains unclear. Germline V CDR1 and CDR2: MNHEY, SMNVEV (reference sequence). Trimming cost V 2 bases and J 1 base, with 9 bases left between them. The CDR3 spans 15 residues. Here the CDR3 DNA reads TGTGCCAGCAGTTTAGCGACTCCTTCCTACAATGAGCAGTTCTTC. Its protein is CASSLATPSYNEQFF.

The chain recombines TRBV24-1 with TRBJ2-5; D call uncertain. CDR1 KGHDR and CDR2 SFDVKD come from the germline V gene. V was trimmed by 5 bases and J by 7 bases, leaving 16 bases between them. The CDR3 is 14 amino acids. The DNA of the CDR3 is TGTGCCACCAGTGCCTCCTCTCGCCCAAGGACCCAGTACTTC. This encodes CATSASSRPRTQYF.

CDR3 nucleotide sequence: TGCGCCCCCCGCCGAAGGGAGGGGGCGCCTAGGAATGAGCAGTTCTTC. This encodes CAPRRREGAPRNEQFF. This chain links TRBV4-1 with TRBJ2-1, with D possibly being TRBD1 or TRBD2 (7 bases each). CDR3 length: 16 amino acids. Trimming shortened V by 11 bases and J by 7 bases, and 27 bases separated the two germline ends. Looked up from germline, CDR1 is MGHRA and CDR2 is YSYEKL.

The chain joins TRBV23-1 to TRBJ2-5; D is perhaps TRBD1 or TRBD2 (6 bases each). TRBV23-1 falls under the ORF class, with uncertain function. CDR3 size: 14 residues. The V end was cut by 6 bases, the J end by 5 bases, with 16 bases between. This chain's CDR3 is CASSDNKGGETQYF. The CDR3 DNA follows: TGCGCCAGCAGCGATAACAAAGGGGGGGAGACCCAGTACTTC.

This chain links TRBV3-1 (or the pseudogene TRBV3-2) with TRBJ2-7, with TRBD2 matching 8 bases. The CDR3 loop spans 16 amino acids. CDR1 and CDR2 from the germline V gene are LGHDT and YNNKEL (reference sequence). The V segment lost 1 base and the J segment 0 bases; nucleotides outside the gene matches: 5. CDR3 amino acids: CASSQVASGPSYEQYF. CDR3 nucleotide sequence: TGTGCCAGCAGCCAAGTGGCTAGCGGGCCCTCCTACGAGCAGTACTTC.

This chain connects TRBV5-1 to TRBJ2-5, with 8 bases fitting TRBD2. CDR1 and CDR2 (germline): SGHRS, YFSETQ. The CDR3 length is 15 residues. J lost 1 base, V lost 4 bases, and 6 bases had no gene match. CDR3 amino acids: CASSRGSGGQETQYF. CDR3 bases: TGCGCCAGCAGCCGGGGGAGCGGGGGCCAAGAGACCCAGTACTTC.

The J gene is TRBJ2-2, the V gene TRBV5-1; D unclear. This CDR3 contains 16 residues. V lost 2 bases to trimming and J lost 0 bases, with 11 bases between them. Germline V gene lookup returns CDR1 SGHRS and CDR2 YFSETQ. CDR3 DNA sequence: TGCGCCAGCAGCTTCCTTTCGCCTGCGAACACCGGGGAGCTGTTTTTT. Translation: CASSFLSPANTGELFF.

The V call is TRBV28, the J call TRBJ2-3; D perhaps matches TRBD2 (6 bases). This CDR3 region has 11 residues. V gave up 5 bases and J gave up 7 bases, with 7 bases separating them. The germline V gene has CDR1 MDHEN and CDR2 SYDVKM. The CDR3 reads CASSRGNTQYF. The CDR3 DNA sequence: TGTGCCAGCAGTCGCGGGAATACGCAGTATTTT.

The chain recombines TRBV7-3 with TRBJ2-7; TRBD1 matches 7 bases. V gave up 5 bases and J gave up 3 bases; unmatched junction bases: 10. The CDR3 has 15 amino acids. Per germline, CDR1 SGHTA and CDR2 FQGTGA. The DNA for the CDR3 is TGTGCCAGCAGCACACAGGGGCTGTTTCGCTACGAGCAGTACTTC. Its protein is CASSTQGLFRYEQYF.

The chain joins TRBV10-1 to TRBJ2-1, with TRBD2 matching 12 bases. Germline lookup yields CDR1 WNHNN and CDR2 SYGVQD (reference sequence). The length of the CDR3 is 16 residues. Trimming cost V 4 bases and J 1 base; bases outside gene matches: 2. The CDR3 DNA is TGCGCCAGCAGTGGGACTAGCGGGGTTTCCTACAATGAGCAGTTCTTC. This sequence encodes CASSGTSGVSYNEQFF.